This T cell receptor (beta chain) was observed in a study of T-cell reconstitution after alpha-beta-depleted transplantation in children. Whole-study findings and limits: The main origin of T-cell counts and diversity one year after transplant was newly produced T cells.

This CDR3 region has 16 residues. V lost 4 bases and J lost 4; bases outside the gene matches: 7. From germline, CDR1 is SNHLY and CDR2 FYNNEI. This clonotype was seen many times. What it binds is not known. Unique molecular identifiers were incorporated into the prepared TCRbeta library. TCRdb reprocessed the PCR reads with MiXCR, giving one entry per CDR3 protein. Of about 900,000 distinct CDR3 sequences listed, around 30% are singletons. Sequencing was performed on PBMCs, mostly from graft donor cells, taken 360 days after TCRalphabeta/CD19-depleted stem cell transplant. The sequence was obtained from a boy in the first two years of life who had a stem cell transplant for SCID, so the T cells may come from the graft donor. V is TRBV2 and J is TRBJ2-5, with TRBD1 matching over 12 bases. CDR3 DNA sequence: TGTGCCAGCAGTGCGGGACAGGGGGCTAGTAGAGAGACCCAGTACTTC. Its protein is CASSAGQGASRETQYF. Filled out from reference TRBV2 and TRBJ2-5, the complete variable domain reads EPEVTQTPSHQVTQMGQEVILRCVPISNHLYFYWYRQILGQKVEFLVSFYNNEISEKSEIFDDQFSVERPDGSNFTLKIRSTKLEDSAMYFCASSAGQGASRETQYFGPGTRLLVL.